The 19 T cell receptor beta chains presented below share a single source sample, sequenced in a study of shared clonotypes between healthy human individuals. Clones were sequenced by immunoSEQ multiplex PCR, and TCRdb holds only the in-frame ones, with some missing. The data contain under 2.5 million clones, 85% to 95% of them singletons. Sample: naive CD4+ T cells from PBMCs. Described subset: CD45RA+ positively selected. Source of these receptors: a man aged 18 to 30 in good health. Some clones in this sample may be carry-over from other donors' samples.

The chain recombines TRBV18 with TRBJ2-3, with a tentative D call TRBD2 (6 bases). V gave up 8 bases and J gave up 2 bases, with 11 bases separating them. Germline V CDR1 and CDR2: KGHSH, LQKENI. This CDR3 is built from 13 residues. CDR3 sequence reads: CASIAALTDTQYF. Written as DNA, the CDR3 is TGTGCCAGCATAGCGGCTCTCACAGATACGCAGTATTTT.

With respect to this clone: This specimen includes other DNA sequences encoding the same CDR3. V gene TRBV9 combines with J gene TRBJ1-3; D gene unclear. Germline assignment: CDR1 SGDLS and CDR2 YYNGEE. Trimming pared 0 bases from V and 0 bases from J, leaving 7 bases between. This CDR3 is built from 15 residues. The CDR3 DNA sequence: TGTGCCAGCAGCGTAGGTCAGAGCTCTGGAAACACCATATATTTT. It yields the protein CASSVGQSSGNTIYF.

The V and J genes are TRBV19 and TRBJ1-4; D is unresolved. V was trimmed by 10 bases and J by 3 bases, leaving 21 bases between them. The germline V gene encodes CDR1 LNHDA and CDR2 SQIVND (reference sequence). This CDR3 spans 16 amino acids. The CDR3 DNA follows: TGTGCCACAAAAGCGCTTTCGACTCGGGCTAATGAAAAACTGTTTTTT. It specifies CATKALSTRANEKLFF.

The gene calls are TRBV6-5 and TRBJ2-3; either TRBD1 or TRBD2 may supply D (6 bases each). The CDR3 consists of 14 residues. Between the trimmed V and J ends, which lost 9 bases and 0 bases, there was a span of 13 bases. Germline V gives CDR1 MNHEY, CDR2 SVGAGI. For the CDR3, the DNA is TGTGCCAGTGGAGGGGGTTTTAGCACAGATACGCAGTATTTT. Translating gives CASGGGFSTDTQYF.

The J gene is TRBJ2-2, the V gene TRBV2; TRBD1 aligns across 10 bases. CDR3 size: 14 residues. Per the germline V gene, CDR1 is SNHLY and CDR2 is FYNNEI. V trimming: 5 bases; J trimming: 5 bases; junction bases outside the gene matches: 2. The CDR3 coding sequence is TGTGCCAGCAGTAGGACAGGGGGTACCGGGGAGCTGTTTTTT. It encodes CASSRTGGTGELFF.

The chain joins TRBV11-2 to TRBJ2-7; D gene uncertain. The CDR3 length is 13 residues. Trimming removed 3 bases at V and 0 bases at J, with 6 bases between. Germline assignment: CDR1 SGHAT and CDR2 FQNNGV. The CDR3 DNA sequence: TGTGCCAGCAGCTTGGACCCCTCCTACGAGCAGTACTTC. Translating gives CASSLDPSYEQYF.

This sequence joins TRBV30 and TRBJ2-7; 9 bases are a match to TRBD1. This CDR3 contains 14 residues. Germline loops: CDR1 GTSNPN, CDR2 SVGIG (reference sequence). The V gene end was trimmed by 0 bases and the J gene end by 6 bases; junction bases not matched to a gene: 6. As DNA, the CDR3 is TGTGCCTGGAGTGTAGGGGGGACAGGGTTCGAGCAGTACTTC. Translation gives CAWSVGGTGFEQYF.

The DNA for the CDR3 is TGTGCCTGGAGTGTACAGGGGAGACATTCCCAGCATTTT. This encodes CAWSVQGRHSQHF. The chain is built from TRBV30 and TRBJ1-5; TRBD1 matches at 7 bases. This CDR3 has 13 residues. V trimming: 0 bases; J trimming: 11 bases; junction bases outside the gene matches: 7. Germline V gene data show CDR1 as GTSNPN and CDR2 as SVGIG (reference sequence).

The CDR3 nucleotides are TGTGCCAGCAGTTACGGGCTCGGAAGTAGTCAGTACTTC. Protein: CASSYGLGSSQYF. The chain combines TRBV6-5 with TRBJ2-4; D not certain. The germline V gene encodes CDR1 MNHEY and CDR2 SVGAGI. The CDR3 is made up of 13 amino acids. Trimming shortened V by 2 bases and J by 12 bases, and 14 bases separated the two germline ends.

The J gene is TRBJ2-7, the V gene TRBV28; D could derive from TRBD1 or TRBD2 (5 bases each). This CDR3 has 15 amino acids. The ends were cut back, 3 bases at V and 2 bases at J, with 14 bases in the middle. The V gene's germline CDR1 is MDHEN and CDR2 SYDVKM. For the CDR3, the DNA is TGTGCCAGCAGTTTTTCCGGGACCGCAACCTACGAGCAGTACTTC. Amino acid sequence: CASSFSGTATYEQYF.

The gene calls are TRBV7-2 and TRBJ2-7, with a weak D call TRBD1 (6 bases). The CDR3 length is 14 residues. The V gene lost 7 bases and the J gene lost 4 bases, with 17 bases spanning the gap. The V gene's germline CDR1 is SGHTA and CDR2 FQGNSA. In DNA form, the CDR3 reads TGTGCCAGCACTAATACCAGGGGCGAATACGAGCAGTACTTC. This sequence encodes CASTNTRGEYEQYF. The full variable domain, rest sourced from reference TRBV7-2 and TRBJ2-7, is GAGVSQSPSNKVTEKGKDVELRCDPISGHTALYWYRQSLGQGLEFLIYFQGNSAPDKSGLPSDRFSAERTGGSVSTLTIQRTQQEDSAVYLCASTNTRGEYEQYFGPGTRLTVT.

The gene calls are TRBV7-2 and TRBJ2-7; perhaps TRBD2 as D (5 bases). The germline CDR1 and CDR2 sequences are SGHTA and FQGNSA. Trimming took 5 bases from V and 3 from J, leaving 17 bases between them. This CDR3 is built from 15 residues. The CDR3 sequence is CASSPGVASYYEQYF. DNA for the CDR3: TGTGCCAGCAGCCCTGGAGTAGCGAGCTACTACGAGCAGTACTTC.

The rearrangement uses TRBV28 and TRBJ2-2; no reliable D call. With 5 bases removed from V and 1 base from J, the gap between germline ends came to 8 bases. The CDR3 runs 14 residues. Germline V gene lookup returns CDR1 MDHEN and CDR2 SYDVKM. This chain's CDR3 is CASSRTRNTGELFF. CDR3 bases: TGTGCCAGCAGTCGTACGAGGAACACCGGGGAGCTGTTTTTT. The variable domain in full, with the rest retrieved from reference TRBV28 and TRBJ2-2, is DVKVTQSSRYLVKRTGEKVFLECVQDMDHENMFWYRQDPGLGLRLIYFSYDVKMKEKGDIPEGYSVSREKKERFSLILESASTNQTSMYLCASSRTRNTGELFFGEGSRLTVL.

The chain uses TRBV5-5 and TRBJ1-5; 9 positions match TRBD1. The CDR3 has 14 amino acids. Germline V lookup: CDR1 SGHKS, CDR2 YYEKEE (reference sequence). V lost 3 bases, J lost 6 bases, and 4 bases stayed unmatched. The CDR3 nucleotides read TGTGCCAGCAGCTCGGTGGACAGGGGTCAGCCCCAGCATTTT. It codes for CASSSVDRGQPQHF.

The V gene is TRBV5-6, the J gene TRBJ1-1, with D possibly TRBD1 on 6 matching bases. Deletions cut 0 bases from V and 6 bases from J, with 18 bases between. The CDR3 length is 16 residues. CDR1 SGHDT and CDR2 YYEEEE come from the germline V gene. This chain's CDR3 is CASSLVGGGRSAEAFF. CDR3 in DNA: TGTGCCAGCAGCTTGGTGGGCGGGGGGCGGAGCGCTGAAGCTTTCTTT. The whole variable domain, filled in from reference TRBV5-6 and TRBJ1-1, reads DAGVTQSPTHLIKTRGQQVTLRCSPKSGHDTVSWYQQALGQGPQFIFQYYEEEERQRGNFPDRFSGHQFPNYSSELNVNALLLGDSALYLCASSLVGGGRSAEAFFGQGTRLTVV.

V is TRBV5-6 and J is TRBJ2-3, with 7 nucleotides matching TRBD2. The CDR3 contains 15 residues. Germline assignment: CDR1 SGHDT and CDR2 YYEEEE. V was clipped by 4 bases and J by 6 bases; unmatched bases: 11. This chain's CDR3 is CASSPGGGRTDTQYF. DNA for the CDR3: TGTGCCAGCAGCCCGGGTGGCGGGAGAACGGATACGCAGTATTTT.

V usage is TRBV10-1 and J usage is TRBJ2-3, with 10 bases that match TRBD2. Germline lookup yields CDR1 WNHNN and CDR2 SYGVQD (reference sequence). The CDR3 length is 16 residues. The junction had 6 bases not matched to a gene; V was cut back by 4 bases and J by 2 bases. The CDR3 reads CASSARTSGYTDTQYF. CDR3 coding DNA: TGCGCCAGCAGTGCCCGGACTAGCGGTTACACAGATACGCAGTATTTT.

A single count supports this clone. This chain connects TRBV18 to TRBJ2-1, with TRBD2 identical over 8 bases. The CDR3 is 13 residues long. The trim removed 5 bases at V and 13 bases at J, leaving 10 bases unmatched. CDR1 KGHSH and CDR2 LQKENI come from the germline V gene. CDR3 loop: CASSGRREDSQFF. CDR3 nucleotides: TGTGCCAGCTCAGGTAGGCGGGAGGATTCTCAGTTCTTC.

The chain carries TRBV18 and TRBJ2-4; D is possibly TRBD2 (6 bases). The CDR3 totals 14 residues. CDR1 and CDR2 (germline): KGHSH, LQKENI. Trimming removed 0 bases from V and 8 bases from J, with 11 bases in between. The CDR3 spells CASSPPIRRDIQYF. The CDR3 DNA follows: TGTGCCAGCTCACCACCGATCAGGAGGGACATTCAGTACTTC.